This record covers a single T cell receptor (beta chain). Antigen specificity is unknown. The repertoire was sequenced with immunoSEQ multiplex PCR; TCRdb's copy has only in-frame clones and lacks some. The sample includes 90,000 or so clones, roughly 84% of them seen just once. These data belong to a study of T cell responses to AZD1222 COVID-19 vaccine. The overall study: Second-dose recipients at about 4 or about 12 weeks were treated as one pooled group. Study findings and constraints: Among AZD1222 vaccinees, only six or seven were seropositive at baseline. Vaccine-related CD4 TCRs covered spike, predominating at 160-218 and 743-854. Within unmutated variant regions lay the reported targets of nearly half of spike-specific TCRs.

Germline lookup yields CDR1 SGHVS and CDR2 FNYEAQ. V lost 5 bases, J lost 2 bases, and 9 bases stayed unmatched. The CDR3 totals 15 residues. The TCR was taken from an adult in good health. The sample consisted of peripheral blood, taken on day 0 of AZD1222 vaccination. The chain uses TRBV7-6 and TRBJ2-7, with 7 bases lining up with TRBD1. This chain's CDR3 is CASSPRTGDAYEQYF. The CDR3 nucleotides read TGTGCCAGCAGCCCGCGGACAGGTGACGCCTACGAGCAGTACTTC.